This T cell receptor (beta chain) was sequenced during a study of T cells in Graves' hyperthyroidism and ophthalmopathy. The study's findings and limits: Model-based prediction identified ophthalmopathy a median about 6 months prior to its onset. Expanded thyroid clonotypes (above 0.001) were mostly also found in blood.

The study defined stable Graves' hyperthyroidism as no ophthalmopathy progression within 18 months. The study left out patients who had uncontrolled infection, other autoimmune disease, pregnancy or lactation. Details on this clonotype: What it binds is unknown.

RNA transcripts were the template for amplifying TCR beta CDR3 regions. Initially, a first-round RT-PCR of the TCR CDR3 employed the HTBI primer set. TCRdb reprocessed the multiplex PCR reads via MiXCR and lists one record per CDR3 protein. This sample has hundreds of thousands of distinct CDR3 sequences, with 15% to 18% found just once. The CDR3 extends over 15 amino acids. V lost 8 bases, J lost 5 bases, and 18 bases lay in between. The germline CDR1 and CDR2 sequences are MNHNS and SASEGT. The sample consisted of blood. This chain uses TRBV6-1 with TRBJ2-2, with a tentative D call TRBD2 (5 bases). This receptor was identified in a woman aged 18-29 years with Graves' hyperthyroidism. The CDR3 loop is CASCTRWEFTGELFF. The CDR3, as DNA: TGTGCCAGCTGTACGAGATGGGAGTTTACCGGGGAGCTGTTTTTT.